This T cell receptor (beta chain) was found in a study of blood T cell repertoires in COVID-19. Trimming removed 4 bases from V and 0 bases from J, with 12 bases in between. The CDR3 spans 15 residues. CDR1 and CDR2 from the germline V gene are LNHDA and SQIVND (reference sequence). The data were produced by immunoSEQ multiplex PCR, yet TCRdb's version contains in-frame clones alone and is incomplete. This table holds approximately 110,000 clones, roughly 84% found once. The gene calls are TRBV19 and TRBJ1-2; the D gene is possibly TRBD1 (6 bases). This receptor was taken from a woman aged 50 to 60 with acute or convalescent COVID-19. Sequenced: peripheral blood. CDR3 sequence reads: CASSTSTGANYGYTF. CDR3 sequence (DNA): TGTGCCAGTAGTACGTCGACAGGCGCTAACTATGGCTACACCTTC.